This TCR beta chain was identified in a study of blood T cells in healthy people across ages. Findings of the study overall: Unknown donor CMV status possibly confounded expanded clonotype changes.

Details on this clonotype: Its matching antigen is unknown.

Combining a sample-barcoded 5' primer with a J-beta primer mix, a second PCR ran for roughly 7 to 12 cycles. TCRdb itself ran the 5' RACE reads through MiXCR, one entry per CDR3 protein. The sample lists some 1.5 million distinct CDR3 sequences, less than 45% occurring once. CDR1 SGDLS and CDR2 YYNGEE come from the germline V gene. The CDR3 covers 13 residues. Trimming shortened V by 3 bases and J by 8 bases, and 11 bases separated the two germline ends. For every donor, a draw yielded approximately 9.9 milliliters of peripheral blood. This chain joins TRBV9 and TRBJ2-2; D remains unclear. This clonotype was sampled from a woman in her late teens or twenties in good health. Sequencing input: blood. The CDR3 loop reads CASSGVLMGELFF. Here the CDR3 DNA reads TGTGCCAGCAGCGGCGTCTTGATGGGGGAGCTGTTTTTT.